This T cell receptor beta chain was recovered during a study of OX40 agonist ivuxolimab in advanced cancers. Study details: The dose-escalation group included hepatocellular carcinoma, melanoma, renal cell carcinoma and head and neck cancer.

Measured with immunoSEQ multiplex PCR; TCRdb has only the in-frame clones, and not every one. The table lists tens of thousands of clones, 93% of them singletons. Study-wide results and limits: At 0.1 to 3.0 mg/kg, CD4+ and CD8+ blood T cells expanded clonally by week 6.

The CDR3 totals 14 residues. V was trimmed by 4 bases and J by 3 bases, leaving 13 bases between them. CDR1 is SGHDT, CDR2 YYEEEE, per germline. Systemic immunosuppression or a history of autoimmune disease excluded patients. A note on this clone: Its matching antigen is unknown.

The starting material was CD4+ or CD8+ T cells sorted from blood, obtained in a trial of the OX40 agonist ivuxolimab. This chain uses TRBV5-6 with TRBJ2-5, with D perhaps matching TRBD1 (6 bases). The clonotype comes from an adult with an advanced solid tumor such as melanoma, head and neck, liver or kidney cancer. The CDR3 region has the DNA TGTGCCAGCAGCCTATGGACAGCAAAAGAGACCCAGTACTTC. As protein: CASSLWTAKETQYF.